One and the same sample provided the 27 T cell receptor beta chains below, sequenced in a study of tumor and adjacent non-tumor tissue in lung cancer. This sample's RNA came from whole unsorted tissue. A modified ARM-PCR protocol with three rounds of nested PCR amplified TCRbeta. TCRdb redid the calling of the multiplex PCR reads with MiXCR, one entry per CDR3 protein. The data show 200,000 to 250,000 distinct CDR3 sequences, 70% to 75% seen once. Sequenced material: lung tumor tissue. The source of these receptors is a man in his sixties with non-small cell lung cancer.

As concerns this clonotype: No conserved phenylalanine or tryptophan ends this CDR3, so it is likely a read error. V usage is TRBV7-9 and J usage is TRBJ2-4; either TRBD1 or TRBD2 may supply D (5 bases each). CDR3 length: 17 residues. Germline assignment: CDR1 SEHNR and CDR2 FQNEAQ (reference sequence). V gave up 3 bases and J gave up 4 bases, with 19 bases separating them. The CDR3 sequence: CASSFGAGGYRKNIQYL. For the CDR3, the DNA is TGTGCCAGCAGCTTCGGGGCTGGCGGGTACCGGAAAAACATTCAGTACTTA.

As concerns this clonotype: One base away lies a much larger clone, so this may be a sequencing read error. This rearrangement joins TRBV29-1 to TRBJ2-5; D remains ambiguous. From germline, CDR1 is SQVTM and CDR2 ANQGSEA. V shed 0 bases and J shed 5 bases, with 19 bases lying between them. The CDR3 sequence is 16 residues long. The CDR3 sequence: CSVEDRLFFPKETQYF. CDR3 in DNA: TGCAGCGTTGAAGATCGGCTCTTTTTCCCAAAGGAGACCCAGTACTTC.

The chain joins TRBV20-1 to TRBJ1-4, with D uncertain. The germline gives CDR1 DFQATT, CDR2 SNEGSKA (reference sequence). The CDR3 runs 13 residues. Trimming stripped 5 bases from V and 6 bases from J, with 13 bases between. For the CDR3, the DNA is TGCAGTGCTTCCCCAGGTGGACATGAAAAACTGTTTTTT. Translating it yields CSASPGGHEKLFF.

This chain links TRBV12-3 or TRBV12-4 with TRBJ1-1; no firm D call. CDR3 length equals 16 residues. The germline V and J ends were trimmed by 9 bases and 1 base, with 21 bases remaining between them. The CDR3 loop reads CASLLGTWSANTEAFF. The CDR3 DNA reads TGTGCCAGTCTTTTGGGCACATGGAGTGCGAACACTGAAGCTTTCTTT.

In its sample, this clonotype was seen a few times. V usage is TRBV28 and J usage is TRBJ2-3, with TRBD2 as a possible D gene (6 bases). The CDR3 is 13 amino acids. Germline CDR1 reads MDHEN; CDR2 reads SYDVKM. With 10 bases removed from V and 2 bases from J, the gap between germline ends came to 13 bases. The CDR3 sequence: CATKAGFTDTQYF. The CDR3 DNA reads TGTGCCACCAAAGCGGGTTTCACAGATACGCAGTATTTT.

The chain couples TRBV2 to TRBJ2-7; D could derive from TRBD1 or TRBD2 (5 bases each). The CDR3 has 14 amino acids. V dropped 7 bases and J dropped 9 bases, with 22 bases sitting between them. The germline CDR1 and CDR2 sequences are SNHLY and FYNNEI. The CDR3 DNA follows: TGTGCCAGCAACACCGGGACGGTAATCGCGGGGCAGTACTTC. It codes for CASNTGTVIAGQYF.

A note on this clonotype: Here the CDR3 omits its conserved ending phenylalanine or tryptophan, so a read error is the likely source. The chain couples TRBV11-2 to TRBJ2-7, with D perhaps matching TRBD2 (5 bases). This CDR3 has 17 amino acids. Germline-derived CDR1 and CDR2 are SGHAT and FQNNGV. The CDR3 reads CASRFGGLPGSSYEQYS. The DNA of the CDR3 is TGTGCTAGCAGGTTTGGTGGCCTACCGGGGAGCTCCTACGAGCAGTACTCC.

This clonotype came up many times. The chain joins TRBV5-1 to TRBJ2-3; 7 bases line up with TRBD2. Germline V lookup: CDR1 SGHRS, CDR2 YFSETQ. The V segment lost 5 bases and the J segment 2 bases; nucleotides outside the gene matches: 5. The CDR3 covers 14 residues. The CDR3 is CASRGGQITDTQYF. The CDR3 DNA is TGCGCCAGCAGGGGAGGGCAAATCACAGATACGCAGTATTTT.

This clonotype was found many times. V usage is TRBV6-1 and J usage is TRBJ2-1; 11 bases are shared with TRBD1. The CDR3 has 14 amino acids. CDR1 and CDR2 from the germline V gene are MNHNS and SASEGT. Trimming cost V 3 bases and J 6 bases; bases outside gene matches: 1. The CDR3 DNA follows: TGTGCCAGCAGTGACGGGACAGGGGGCAATGAGCAGTTCTTC. It codes for CASSDGTGGNEQFF.

The V and J genes are TRBV5-6 and TRBJ2-2; D call uncertain. Per the germline V gene, CDR1 is SGHDT and CDR2 is YYEEEE. The V end was cut by 3 bases, the J end by 6 bases, with 15 bases between. This CDR3 has 15 residues. CDR3 nucleotides: TGTGCCAGCAGCTCGAGTGAACTGGAAGCCGGGGAGCTGTTTTTT. It is translated as CASSSSELEAGELFF.

Turning to this clonotype: This could be a read error, since a much larger clone is one nucleotide away. The chain combines TRBV6-2 or TRBV6-3 with TRBJ2-7, with D possibly being TRBD1 or TRBD2 (5 bases each). The germline CDR1 and CDR2 sequences are MNHEY and SVGEGT. The CDR3 contains 14 residues. The CDR3 spells CASSSQGTPYEHYF. As DNA, the CDR3 is TGTGCCAGCAGTTCCCAAGGGACCCCCTACGAGCACTACTTC.

This clonotype was counted only a few times. A much larger clone lies a single base off, so this may be a read error. The V and J genes are TRBV20-1 and TRBJ2-3, with 7 nucleotides matching TRBD2. CDR1 is DFQATT, CDR2 SNEGSKA, per germline (reference sequence). CDR3 length equals 15 residues. The CDR3 reads CRAPPPTSLPDTQYF. The CDR3 nucleotides read TGCAGAGCCCCTCCCCCGACTAGCCTACCAGATACGCAGTATTTT.

This clonotype was picked up a small number of times. A much larger clone differs by one base, so this may be a read error. The V and J genes are TRBV11-2 and TRBJ2-3, with a weak D call TRBD2 (5 bases). With 6 bases removed from V and 5 bases from J, the gap between germline ends came to 12 bases. In germline, CDR1 is SGHAT, CDR2 FQNNGV. The CDR3 is made up of 13 amino acids. The CDR3 nucleotides are TGTGCCAGCAGTTGGACTGGGAGAGATACGCAGTATTTT. Its translation: CASSWTGRDTQYF.

V is TRBV7-2 and J is TRBJ2-7, with TRBD2 matching over 13 bases. Trimming took 5 bases from V and 6 from J; bases not matched to a gene: 4. The CDR3 totals 14 residues. Looked up from germline, CDR1 is SGHTA and CDR2 is FQGNSA. CDR3 loop: CASSPGLAGVEQYF. The CDR3 DNA is TGTGCCAGCAGCCCCGGACTAGCGGGAGTCGAGCAGTACTTC.

The chain joins TRBV11-1 to TRBJ2-5, with 8 nucleotides matching TRBD2. The germline V gene encodes CDR1 SGHAT and CDR2 FQDESV (reference sequence). V shed 8 bases, J shed 1 base, and the junction held 6 bases outside the gene matches. This CDR3 is 14 amino acids long. The DNA for the CDR3 is TGTGCCAGCGGCATAGCGGGAATCCAAGAGACCCAGTACTTC. This translates into CASGIAGIQETQYF.

This clonotype was picked up one time. A much larger clone sits a single nucleotide away, making a read error possible. The V gene is TRBV24-1, the J gene TRBJ1-2; unclear D gene. The CDR3 has 13 residues. Per germline, CDR1 KGHDR and CDR2 SFDVKD. The CDR3 region has the DNA TGTGGCACCAGTGATTCTGAGAACTATGGCTACACCTTC. Amino acids: CGTSDSENYGYTF.

With respect to this clonotype: A much larger clone sits a single nucleotide away, making a read error possible. The chain has TRBV12-3 or TRBV12-4 and TRBJ2-7, with D possibly TRBD1 on 6 matching bases. Deletions cut 1 base from V and 7 bases from J, with 14 bases between. The CDR3 consists of 14 residues. DNA for the CDR3: TGTGCCAGCAGTTTAGGACAGGAGGCAGTTGAGCAGTACTTC. Its translation: CASSLGQEAVEQYF.

This clonotype was counted a few times. V usage is TRBV7-2 and J usage is TRBJ2-5; 15 nucleotides line up with TRBD2. The CDR3 has 19 residues. Trimming took 4 bases from V and 0 from J; bases not matched to a gene: 9. The V gene's germline CDR1 is SGHTA and CDR2 FQGNSA. CDR3 DNA: TGTGCCAGCAGCTCGGGACTAGCGGGAGGAACCTATTACCAAGAGACCCAGTACTTC. This translates into CASSSGLAGGTYYQETQYF.

This clonotype was seen repeatedly, ten times or more. The chain combines TRBV12-3 or TRBV12-4 with TRBJ2-1; 7 bases align to TRBD1. CDR3 length equals 15 residues. V was clipped by 6 bases and J by 3 bases; unmatched bases: 8. Here the CDR3 DNA reads TGTGCCAGCAGATTACCGGGACAGTACTACAATGAGCAGTTCTTC. Amino acids: CASRLPGQYYNEQFF.

This clonotype showed up many times. This CDR3 is CASSQDTDTQYF. DNA for the CDR3: TGTGCCAGCAGCCAAGACACAGATACGCAGTATTTT. The V call is TRBV4-2, the J call TRBJ2-3; D gene ambiguous. Trimming took 0 bases from V and 2 from J, leaving 0 bases between them. The CDR3 has 12 amino acids. Germline V CDR1 and CDR2: LGHNA, YNFKEQ.

This clonotype was found many times. The chain recombines TRBV20-1 with TRBJ1-2, with a tentative D call TRBD1 (5 bases). Germline V lookup: CDR1 DFQATT, CDR2 SNEGSKA (reference sequence). This CDR3 has 15 amino acids. V was clipped by 0 bases and J by 0 bases, with 11 bases between them. CDR3 region: CSARDSGTTNYGYTF. As DNA, the CDR3 is TGCAGTGCTAGAGATTCAGGGACCACTAACTATGGCTACACCTTC.

In this sample, this clonotype turned up once. Since a much larger clone is just one base distant, this may be a read error. This sequence joins TRBV4-2 and TRBJ2-7; a weak D match, TRBD1 (5 bases). In germline, CDR1 is LGHNA, CDR2 YNFKEQ. The CDR3 is 15 amino acids. This CDR3 is CASSQDTPGPYEHYF. The CDR3, as DNA: TGTGCCAGCAGCCAAGATACTCCAGGGCCCTACGAGCACTACTTC.

At least ten counts were recorded for this clonotype. The chain has TRBV12-3 or TRBV12-4 and TRBJ2-1, with D uncertain. CDR3 length: 18 residues. Deletions cut 3 bases from V and 0 bases from J, with 18 bases between. This chain's CDR3 is CASSFLPTGQSSYNEQFF. The CDR3 region has the DNA TGTGCCAGCAGTTTTCTTCCGACTGGCCAGAGCTCCTACAATGAGCAGTTCTTC.

CDR3 region: CSAPPGTSGGNGQFF. CDR3 bases: TGCAGTGCGCCCCCCGGGACTAGCGGGGGGAACGGGCAGTTCTTC. The chain uses TRBV20-1 and TRBJ2-1; TRBD2 aligns across 15 bases. There are 15 residues in the CDR3. The germline CDR1 and CDR2 sequences are DFQATT and SNEGSKA (reference sequence). Trimming cost V 6 bases and J 12 bases; bases outside gene matches: 12.

This clonotype was picked up a small number of times. CDR3 in amino acids: CAWRAGQYYGYTF. DNA for the CDR3: TGTGCCTGGAGGGCCGGACAGTACTATGGCTACACCTTC. The chain carries TRBV30 and TRBJ1-2, with D possibly TRBD1 on 6 matching bases. This CDR3 comprises 13 residues. With 3 bases removed from V and 3 bases from J, the gap between germline ends came to 11 bases. Germline V gives CDR1 GTSNPN, CDR2 SVGIG (reference sequence).

This clonotype was detected ten times or more. In nucleotides, the CDR3 is TGCAGCGTTGAAGGGCTGGGGGTCAGGGATGAGCAGTTCTTC. Residues: CSVEGLGVRDEQFF. The V call is TRBV29-1, the J call TRBJ2-1; D may match TRBD1 or TRBD2 (5 bases each). Trimming left V 1 base short and J 8 bases short, with 15 bases between. The CDR3 runs to 14 residues. CDR1 is SQVTM and CDR2 is ANQGSEA in the germline V gene.

The gene calls are TRBV12-3 or TRBV12-4 and TRBJ2-3; 9 positions match TRBD1. V lost 8 bases and J lost 5; bases outside the gene matches: 14. This CDR3 comprises 16 residues. The CDR3 bases are TGTGCCAGCTACGGGACAGGGCTCTCGGGTATAGATACGCAGTATTTT. Residues: CASYGTGLSGIDTQYF.